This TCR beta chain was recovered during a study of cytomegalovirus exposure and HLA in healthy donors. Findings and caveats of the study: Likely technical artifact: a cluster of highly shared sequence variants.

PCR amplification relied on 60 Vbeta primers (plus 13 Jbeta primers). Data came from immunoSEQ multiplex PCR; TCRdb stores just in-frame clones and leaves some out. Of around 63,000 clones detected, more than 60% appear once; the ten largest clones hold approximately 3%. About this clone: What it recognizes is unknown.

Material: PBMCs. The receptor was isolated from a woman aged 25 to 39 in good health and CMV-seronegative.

CDR3 amino acids: CASSARTSGGLDNEQFF. CDR3 coding DNA: TGTGCCAGCAGCGCCCGGACTAGCGGGGGGTTAGACAATGAGCAGTTCTTC. The gene calls are TRBV14 and TRBJ2-1; 14 nucleotides line up with TRBD2. This CDR3 spans 17 amino acids. The germline V gene encodes CDR1 SGHDN and CDR2 FVKESK. Trimming cost V 5 bases and J 5 bases; bases outside gene matches: 8. Supplemented by reference TRBV14 and TRBJ2-1, the full variable domain reads EAGVTQFPSHSVIEKGQTVTLRCDPISGHDNLYWYRRVMGKEIKFLLHFVKESKQDESGMPNNRFLAERTGGTYSTLKVQPAELEDSGVYFCASSARTSGGLDNEQFFGPGTRLTVL.